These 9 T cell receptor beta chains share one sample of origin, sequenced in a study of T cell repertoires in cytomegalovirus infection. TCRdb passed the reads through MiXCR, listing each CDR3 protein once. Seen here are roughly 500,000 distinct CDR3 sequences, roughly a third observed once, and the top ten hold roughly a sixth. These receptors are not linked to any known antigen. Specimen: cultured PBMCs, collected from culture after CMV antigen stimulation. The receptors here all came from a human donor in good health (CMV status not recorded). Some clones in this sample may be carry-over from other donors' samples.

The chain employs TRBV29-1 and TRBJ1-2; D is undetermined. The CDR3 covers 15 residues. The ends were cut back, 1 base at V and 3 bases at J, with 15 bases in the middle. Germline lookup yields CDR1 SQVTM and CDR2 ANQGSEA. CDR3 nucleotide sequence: TGCAGCGTTGAAGGTTCCGAAGGCATATACTATGGCTACACCTTC. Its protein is CSVEGSEGIYYGYTF.

CDR3 sequence reads: CASASGVSAGITDTQYF. The DNA for the CDR3 is TGTGCCAGCGCGTCGGGGGTGTCAGCGGGTATCACAGATACGCAGTATTTT. V gene TRBV12-3 or TRBV12-4 combines with J gene TRBJ2-3, with D perhaps matching TRBD2 (6 bases). This CDR3 has 17 residues. The V end was cut by 8 bases, the J end by 2 bases, with 23 bases between.

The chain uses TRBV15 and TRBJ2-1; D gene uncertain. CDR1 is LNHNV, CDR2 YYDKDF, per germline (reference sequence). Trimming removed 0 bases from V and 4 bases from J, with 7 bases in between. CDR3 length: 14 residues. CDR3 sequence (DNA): TGTGCCACCAGCAGAGATAAGAGGTACAATGAGCAGTTCTTC. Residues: CATSRDKRYNEQFF.

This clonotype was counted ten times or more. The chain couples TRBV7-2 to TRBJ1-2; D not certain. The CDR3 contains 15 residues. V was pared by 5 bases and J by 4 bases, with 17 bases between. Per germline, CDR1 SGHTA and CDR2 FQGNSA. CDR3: CASSRNIGVGYGYTF. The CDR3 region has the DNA TGTGCCAGCAGCCGCAACATCGGGGTTGGCTATGGCTACACCTTC.

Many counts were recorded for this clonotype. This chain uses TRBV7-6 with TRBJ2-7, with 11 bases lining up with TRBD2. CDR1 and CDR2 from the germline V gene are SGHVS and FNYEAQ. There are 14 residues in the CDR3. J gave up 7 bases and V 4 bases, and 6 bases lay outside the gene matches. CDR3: CASSSLTSGKEQYV. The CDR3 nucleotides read TGTGCCAGCAGCTCGTTGACTAGCGGGAAGGAGCAGTACGTC.

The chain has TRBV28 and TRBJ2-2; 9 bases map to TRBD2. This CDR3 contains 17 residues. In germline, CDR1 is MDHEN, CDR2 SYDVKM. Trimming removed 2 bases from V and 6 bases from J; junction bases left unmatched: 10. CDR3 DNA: TGTGCCAGCAGTTTAGCTGCGGGAGGGCCGAAATCCGGGGAGCTGTTTTTT. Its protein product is CASSLAAGGPKSGELFF.

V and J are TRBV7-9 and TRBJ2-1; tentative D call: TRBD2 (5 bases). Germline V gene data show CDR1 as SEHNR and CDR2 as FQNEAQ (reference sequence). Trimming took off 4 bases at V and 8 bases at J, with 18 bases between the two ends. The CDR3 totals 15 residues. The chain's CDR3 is CASSSLQREFDEQFF. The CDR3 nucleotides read TGTGCCAGCAGCTCCCTTCAAAGGGAGTTTGATGAGCAGTTCTTC.

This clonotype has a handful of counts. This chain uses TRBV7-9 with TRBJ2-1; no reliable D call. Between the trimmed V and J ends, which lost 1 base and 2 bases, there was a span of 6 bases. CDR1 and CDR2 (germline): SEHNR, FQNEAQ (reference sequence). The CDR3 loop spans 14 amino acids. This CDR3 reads CASSLEAAYNEQFF. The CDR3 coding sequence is TGTGCCAGCAGCTTAGAAGCCGCCTACAATGAGCAGTTCTTC.

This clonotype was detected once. The CDR3 DNA sequence: TGCGCCAGCAGCCAAGATCCGGGGATCACTAATGAAAAACTGTTTTTT. This gives the protein CASSQDPGITNEKLFF. This chain connects TRBV4-3 to TRBJ1-4; D is undetermined. Trimming stripped 0 bases from V and 2 bases from J, with 10 bases between. Per germline, CDR1 LGHNA and CDR2 YSLEER. This CDR3 is built from 16 residues.